Listed below are T cell receptor beta chains from one sample, sequenced in a study of monozygotic twins with inflammatory bowel disease. TCRdb reanalyzed the 5' RACE reads, giving one entry per CDR3 protein sequence and no DNA. In total, the table holds about 140,000 distinct CDR3 sequences. Sequencing was done on a sample of blood. These receptors were taken from a human donor with ulcerative colitis or Crohn's disease, or a healthy co-twin of an affected twin (not recorded which). Each CDR3 is given with its conserved first and last residue.

v_call: TRBV20-1; j_call: TRBJ1-1; cdr3_aa: CSASRQANTEAFF
v_call: TRBV19; j_call: TRBJ2-1; cdr3_aa: CASSISLLAGGDNEQFF
v_call: TRBV7-2; j_call: TRBJ1-2; cdr3_aa: CASSLDRGRKVGYGYTF
v_call: TRBV24-1; j_call: TRBJ2-7; cdr3_aa: CATSDPSSYEQYF
v_call: TRBV27; j_call: TRBJ2-5; cdr3_aa: CASSSSSLQGFGETQYF
v_call: TRBV5-6; j_call: TRBJ1-1; cdr3_aa: CASSPAGGTNTEAFF
v_call: TRBV10-3; j_call: TRBJ2-7; cdr3_aa: CAISELRGRYEQYF
v_call: TRBV19; j_call: TRBJ2-2; cdr3_aa: CASSPPGQVVNGELFF
v_call: TRBV7-9; j_call: TRBJ2-1; cdr3_aa: CASSAASQDNEQFF
v_call: TRBV9; j_call: TRBJ2-1; cdr3_aa: CASSVTESSYNEQFF
v_call: TRBV29-1; j_call: TRBJ1-1; cdr3_aa: CSVQGAITEAFF
v_call: TRBV5-1; j_call: TRBJ2-3; cdr3_aa: CASSLGQSADTQYF
v_call: TRBV7-6; j_call: TRBJ2-6; cdr3_aa: CASRLSDSGANVLTF
v_call: TRBV6-6; j_call: TRBJ1-4; cdr3_aa: CASSYRQGGEKLFF
v_call: TRBV27; j_call: TRBJ2-7; cdr3_aa: CASSARQGPSSYEQYF
v_call: TRBV27; j_call: TRBJ2-5; cdr3_aa: CASGGLSATEETQYF
v_call: TRBV4-3; j_call: TRBJ1-1; cdr3_aa: CASSQVVEGAAFF
v_call: TRBV12-3/TRBV12-4; j_call: TRBJ1-1; cdr3_aa: CASSLGGGAFF
v_call: TRBV12-3/TRBV12-4; j_call: TRBJ2-2; cdr3_aa: CASAPPRTGELFF
v_call: TRBV20-1; j_call: TRBJ2-5; cdr3_aa: CSAPSSGLETQYF
v_call: TRBV7-2; j_call: TRBJ2-3; cdr3_aa: CASRTRNYTDTQYF
v_call: TRBV20-1; j_call: TRBJ1-5; cdr3_aa: CSAKADRSNQPQHF
v_call: TRBV5-1; j_call: TRBJ2-7; cdr3_aa: CASSGWGTTYEQYF